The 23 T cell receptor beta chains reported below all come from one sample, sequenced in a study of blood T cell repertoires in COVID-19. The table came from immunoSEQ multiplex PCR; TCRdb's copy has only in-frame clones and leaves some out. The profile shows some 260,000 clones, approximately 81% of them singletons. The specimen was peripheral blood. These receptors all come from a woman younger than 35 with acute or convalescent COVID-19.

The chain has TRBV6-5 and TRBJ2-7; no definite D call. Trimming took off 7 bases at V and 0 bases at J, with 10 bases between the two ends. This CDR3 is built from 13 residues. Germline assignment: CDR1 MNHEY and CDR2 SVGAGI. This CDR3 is CASTHSVSYEQYF. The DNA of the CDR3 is TGTGCCAGCACCCACTCGGTCTCCTACGAGCAGTACTTC.

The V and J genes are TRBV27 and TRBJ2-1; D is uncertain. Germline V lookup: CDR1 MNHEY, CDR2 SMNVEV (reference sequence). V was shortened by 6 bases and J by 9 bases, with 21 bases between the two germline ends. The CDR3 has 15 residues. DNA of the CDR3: TGTGCCAGCAGCCGAACTCCAGGTTTATCCAGTGAGCAGTTCTTC. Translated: CASSRTPGLSSEQFF.

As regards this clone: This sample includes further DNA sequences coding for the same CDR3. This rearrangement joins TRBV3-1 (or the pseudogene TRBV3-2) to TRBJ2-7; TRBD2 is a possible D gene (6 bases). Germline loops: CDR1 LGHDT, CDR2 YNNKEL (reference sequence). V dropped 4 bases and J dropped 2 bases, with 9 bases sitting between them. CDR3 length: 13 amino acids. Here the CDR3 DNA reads TGTGCCAGCAGCCCGACGGGAGCCTACGAGCAGTACTTC. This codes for CASSPTGAYEQYF.

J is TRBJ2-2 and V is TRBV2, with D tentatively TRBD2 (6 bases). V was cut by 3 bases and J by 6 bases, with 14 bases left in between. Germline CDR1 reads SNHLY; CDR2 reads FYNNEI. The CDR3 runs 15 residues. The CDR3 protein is CASSEFLTGAGELFF. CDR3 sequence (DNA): TGTGCCAGCAGTGAGTTTCTCACGGGGGCCGGGGAGCTGTTTTTT.

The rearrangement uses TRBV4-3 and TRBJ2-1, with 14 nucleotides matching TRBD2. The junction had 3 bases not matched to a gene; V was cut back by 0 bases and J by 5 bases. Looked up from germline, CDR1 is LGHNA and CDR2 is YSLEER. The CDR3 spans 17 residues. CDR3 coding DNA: TGCGCCAGCAGCCAAGATAGGGGACTAGCGGGGGACAATGAGCAGTTCTTC. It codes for CASSQDRGLAGDNEQFF.

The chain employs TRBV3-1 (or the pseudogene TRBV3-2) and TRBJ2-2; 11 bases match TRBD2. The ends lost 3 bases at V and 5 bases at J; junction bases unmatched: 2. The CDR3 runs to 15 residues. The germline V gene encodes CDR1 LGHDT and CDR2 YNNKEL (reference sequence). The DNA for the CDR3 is TGTGCCAGCAGCCAGATAGCGGGAGGGACCGGGGAGCTGTTTTTT. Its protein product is CASSQIAGGTGELFF.

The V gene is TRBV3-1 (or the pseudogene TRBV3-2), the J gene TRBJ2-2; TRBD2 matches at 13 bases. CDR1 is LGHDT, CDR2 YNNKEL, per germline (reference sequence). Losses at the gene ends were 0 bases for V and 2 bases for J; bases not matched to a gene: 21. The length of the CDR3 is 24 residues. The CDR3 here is CASSQDYGPPGLAGVWANTGELFF. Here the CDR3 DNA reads TGTGCCAGCAGCCAAGATTACGGACCCCCTGGACTAGCGGGAGTGTGGGCTAACACCGGGGAGCTGTTTTTT.

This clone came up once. CDR3 sequence reads: CASSVRAHEQFF. CDR3 bases: TGTGCCAGTAGTGTGAGGGCCCATGAGCAGTTCTTC. This rearrangement joins TRBV19 to TRBJ2-1; the D gene is possibly TRBD2 (5 bases). Germline V gene data show CDR1 as LNHDA and CDR2 as SQIVND (reference sequence). Trimming took 5 bases from V and 8 from J, leaving 10 bases between them. The CDR3 consists of 12 residues.

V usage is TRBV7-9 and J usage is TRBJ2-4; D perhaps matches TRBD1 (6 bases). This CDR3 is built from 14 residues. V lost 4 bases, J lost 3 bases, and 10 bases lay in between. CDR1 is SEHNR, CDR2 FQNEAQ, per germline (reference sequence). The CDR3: CASSSWTVKNIQYF. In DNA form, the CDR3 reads TGTGCCAGCAGCTCATGGACAGTCAAAAACATTCAGTACTTC.

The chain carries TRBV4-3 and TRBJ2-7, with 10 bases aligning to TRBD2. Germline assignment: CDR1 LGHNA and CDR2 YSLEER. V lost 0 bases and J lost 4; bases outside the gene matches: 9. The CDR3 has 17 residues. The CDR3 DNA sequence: TGCGCCAGCAGCCAAGATCTTCCAGCGGGAGGGAATTACGAGCAGTACTTC. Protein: CASSQDLPAGGNYEQYF.

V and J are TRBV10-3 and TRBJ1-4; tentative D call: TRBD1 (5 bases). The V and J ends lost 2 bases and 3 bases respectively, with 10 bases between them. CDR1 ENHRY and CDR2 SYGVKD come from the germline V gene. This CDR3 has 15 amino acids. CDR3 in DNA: TGTGCCATCAGTGAGCTGGGGGGGTCTAATGAAAAACTGTTTTTT. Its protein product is CAISELGGSNEKLFF.

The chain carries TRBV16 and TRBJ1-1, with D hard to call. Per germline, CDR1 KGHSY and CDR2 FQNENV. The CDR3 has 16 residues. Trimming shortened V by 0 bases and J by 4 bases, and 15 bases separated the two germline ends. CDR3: CASSQSPWSRSTEAFF. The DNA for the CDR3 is TGTGCCAGCAGCCAATCACCTTGGAGTCGGAGCACTGAAGCTTTCTTT.

The CDR3 coding sequence is TGTGCCAGCAGTTACGGGGCGATATTGAACACTGAAGCTTTCTTT. Its protein is CASSYGAILNTEAFF. The genes are TRBV6-5 and TRBJ1-1, with a possible D match to TRBD1 (5 bases). In germline, CDR1 is MNHEY, CDR2 SVGAGI. Trimming pared 2 bases from V and 0 bases from J, leaving 10 bases between. The CDR3 has 15 amino acids.

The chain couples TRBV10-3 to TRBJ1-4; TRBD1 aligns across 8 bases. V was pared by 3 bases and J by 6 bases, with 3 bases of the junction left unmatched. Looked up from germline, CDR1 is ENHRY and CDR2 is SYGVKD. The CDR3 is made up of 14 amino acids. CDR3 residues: CAISDSTGDEKLFF. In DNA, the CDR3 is TGTGCCATCAGTGACTCGACAGGGGATGAAAAACTGTTTTTT.

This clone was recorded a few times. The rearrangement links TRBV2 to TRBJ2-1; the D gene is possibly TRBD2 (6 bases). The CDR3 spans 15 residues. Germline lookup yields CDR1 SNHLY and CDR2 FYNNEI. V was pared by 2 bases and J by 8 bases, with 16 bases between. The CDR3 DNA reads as TGTGCCAGCAGTGAATTGGGGGGAATGAGTTATGAGCAGTTCTTC. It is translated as CASSELGGMSYEQFF. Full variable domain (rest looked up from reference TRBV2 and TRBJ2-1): EPEVTQTPSHQVTQMGQEVILRCVPISNHLYFYWYRQILGQKVEFLVSFYNNEISEKSEIFDDQFSVERPDGSNFTLKIRSTKLEDSAMYFCASSELGGMSYEQFFGPGTRLTVL.

Here the CDR3 DNA reads TGTGCCATCAGTGGGGCTAGCACAGATACGCAGTATTTT. Its protein product is CAISGASTDTQYF. V usage is TRBV10-3 and J usage is TRBJ2-3; D uncertain. The V end lost 4 bases, the J end lost 0 bases, and 5 bases lay between the germline ends. CDR1 is ENHRY and CDR2 is SYGVKD in the germline V gene. The CDR3 totals 13 residues.

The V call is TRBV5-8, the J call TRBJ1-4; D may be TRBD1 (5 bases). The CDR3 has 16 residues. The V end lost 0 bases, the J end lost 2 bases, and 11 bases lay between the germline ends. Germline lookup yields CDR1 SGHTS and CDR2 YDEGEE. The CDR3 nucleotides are TGTGCCAGCAGCTTGGTCTTAGGGGTCACTAATGAAAAACTGTTTTTT. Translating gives CASSLVLGVTNEKLFF.

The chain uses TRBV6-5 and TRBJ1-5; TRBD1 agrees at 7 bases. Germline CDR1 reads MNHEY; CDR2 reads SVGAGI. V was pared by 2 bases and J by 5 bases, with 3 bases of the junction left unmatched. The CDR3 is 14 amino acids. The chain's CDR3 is CASSYPGQHQPQHF. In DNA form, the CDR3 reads TGTGCCAGCAGTTACCCGGGACAGCATCAGCCCCAGCATTTT.

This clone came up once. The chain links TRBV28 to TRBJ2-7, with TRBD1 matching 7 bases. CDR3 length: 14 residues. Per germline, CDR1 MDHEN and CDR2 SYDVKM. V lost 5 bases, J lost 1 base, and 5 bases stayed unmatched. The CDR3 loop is CASSEGQTSYEQYF. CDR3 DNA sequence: TGTGCCAGCAGTGAGGGACAGACGTCCTACGAGCAGTACTTC.

CDR3 coding DNA: TGTGCCATCAATCCCAAAGAGACCCAGTACTTC. The encoded protein is CAINPKETQYF. The chain couples TRBV10-3 to TRBJ2-5; D is uncertain. The CDR3 totals 11 residues. CDR1 and CDR2 (germline): ENHRY, SYGVKD. V lost 7 bases to trimming and J lost 3 bases, with 6 bases between them.

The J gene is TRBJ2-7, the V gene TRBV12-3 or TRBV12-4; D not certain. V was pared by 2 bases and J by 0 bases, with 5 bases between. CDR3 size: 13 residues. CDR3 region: CASSLPLSYEQYF. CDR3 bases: TGTGCCAGCAGTTTACCCCTCTCCTACGAGCAGTACTTC.

DNA for the CDR3: TGTGCCAGCAGTTCCGCCCACCTGTCTAGCGGGTACAATGAGCAGTTCTTC. Translation gives CASSSAHLSSGYNEQFF. The chain is built from TRBV6-2 or TRBV6-3 and TRBJ2-1, with 8 bases identical to TRBD2. V shed 4 bases and J 4 bases; nucleotides not matched to a gene: 12. Germline CDR1 is MNHEY and CDR2 is SVGEGT. CDR3 size: 17 residues.

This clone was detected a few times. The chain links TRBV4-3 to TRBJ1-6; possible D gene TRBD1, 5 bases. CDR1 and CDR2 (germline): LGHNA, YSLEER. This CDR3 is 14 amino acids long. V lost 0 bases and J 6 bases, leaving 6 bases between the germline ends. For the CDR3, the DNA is TGCGCCAGCAGCCAAGACAGGGTTAATTCACCCCTCCACTTT. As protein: CASSQDRVNSPLHF.